These 27 T cell receptor beta chains share one sample of origin, sequenced in a study of blood T cells in healthy people across ages. The authors ran a second PCR of 7 to 11 cycles using a sample-barcoded 5' primer and a J-beta primer mix. TCRdb reprocessed the 5' RACE reads with MiXCR, giving one entry per CDR3 protein. Counted here are some 1.6 million distinct CDR3 sequences, about 35% occurring once; the ten biggest clones make up approximately 10%. Specimen: blood. The receptor set was obtained from a woman aged 25 to 39 in good health.

This clonotype was counted only a few times. This rearrangement joins TRBV12-3 or TRBV12-4 to TRBJ2-1; 10 bases fit TRBD2. The CDR3 sequence is 15 residues long. Trimming at V came to 3 bases and at J to 8 bases, leaving 7 bases not matched to a gene. This CDR3 reads CASSFFSGGQYEQFF. The CDR3 DNA reads TGTGCCAGCAGTTTCTTTAGCGGGGGGCAGTATGAGCAGTTCTTC.

The J gene is TRBJ2-3, the V gene TRBV5-1, with D hard to call. V lost 4 bases, J lost 2 bases, and 8 bases lay in between. Germline-derived CDR1 and CDR2 are SGHRS and YFSETQ. This CDR3 spans 13 amino acids. The CDR3 is CASSTDVTDTQYF. Here the CDR3 DNA reads TGCGCCAGCAGCACGGACGTCACAGATACGCAGTATTTT. The variable domain in full, completed from reference TRBV5-1 and TRBJ2-3, reads KAGVTQTPRYLIKTRGQQVTLSCSPISGHRSVSWYQQTPGQGLQFLFEYFSETQRNKGNFPGRFSGRQFSNSRSEMNVSTLELGDSALYLCASSTDVTDTQYFGPGTRLTVL.

This clonotype was counted a single time. The chain joins TRBV7-2 to TRBJ2-2; no reliable D call. Deletions cut 1 base from V and 6 bases from J, with 9 bases between. CDR3 size: 14 residues. CDR1 and CDR2 from the germline V gene are SGHTA and FQGNSA. In DNA, the CDR3 is TGTGCCAGCAGCTTAGTCCAGCGTGCCGGGGAGCTGTTTTTT. Amino acid sequence: CASSLVQRAGELFF.

This clonotype was detected only a few times. The V call is TRBV5-1, the J call TRBJ1-2; D unresolved. This CDR3 spans 15 amino acids. CDR1 and CDR2 (germline): SGHRS, YFSETQ. Trimming removed 0 bases at V and 0 bases at J, with 9 bases between. CDR3 DNA sequence: TGCGCCAGCAGCTTGGATGGTCATGCTAACTATGGCTACACCTTC. Protein product: CASSLDGHANYGYTF.

This clonotype was seen a handful of times. The CDR3 DNA sequence: TGTGCCAGCAGTTCCACTAGGGACTACGAGCAGTACTTC. This encodes CASSSTRDYEQYF. This rearrangement joins TRBV6-6 to TRBJ2-7; the D gene is possibly TRBD2 (5 bases). The germline V and J ends were trimmed by 4 bases and 3 bases, with 10 bases remaining between them. Germline CDR1 MNHNY, CDR2 SVGAGI (reference sequence). This CDR3 has 13 amino acids.

The sample holds one count of this clonotype. The chain has TRBV20-1 and TRBJ1-5; D is undetermined. Germline CDR1 and CDR2: DFQATT and SNEGSKA (reference sequence). The CDR3 sequence is 15 residues long. V was trimmed by 1 base and J by 0 bases, leaving 10 bases between them. The CDR3 protein is CSARVAADSNQPQHF. CDR3 bases: TGCAGTGCTAGAGTCGCGGCAGATAGCAATCAGCCCCAGCATTTT.

This clonotype was counted a few times. The chain joins TRBV29-1 to TRBJ2-5; unclear D gene. The germline gives CDR1 SQVTM, CDR2 ANQGSEA. The CDR3 runs 13 residues. V lost 2 bases and J 5 bases, leaving 12 bases between the germline ends. This chain's CDR3 is CSVESPAGETQYF. CDR3 in DNA: TGCAGCGTTGAAAGTCCTGCCGGGGAGACCCAGTACTTC.

This clonotype was seen a single time. The chain uses TRBV10-3 and TRBJ2-1, with D maybe TRBD2 (5 bases). The CDR3 runs to 14 residues. Germline lookup yields CDR1 ENHRY and CDR2 SYGVKD. Trimming stripped 8 bases from V and 2 bases from J, with 13 bases between. The CDR3 reads CAIGGLAAYNEQFF. Here the CDR3 DNA reads TGTGCCATCGGTGGGCTAGCAGCCTACAATGAGCAGTTCTTC.

This clonotype came up a few times. The chain joins TRBV29-1 to TRBJ2-3; the match to TRBD2 covers 12 bases. CDR1 is SQVTM and CDR2 is ANQGSEA in the germline V gene. The junction had 10 bases not matched to a gene; V was cut back by 7 bases and J by 2 bases. The CDR3 extends over 16 amino acids. The CDR3 loop reads CSADPSGGASTDTQYF. Written as DNA, the CDR3 is TGCAGCGCTGACCCTAGCGGGGGGGCCTCCACAGATACGCAGTATTTT.

This clonotype was picked up a small number of times. The chain uses TRBV7-8 and TRBJ1-2; no definite D call. Between the trimmed V and J ends, which lost 1 base and 4 bases, there was a span of 10 bases. The CDR3 runs to 14 residues. From germline, CDR1 is SGHVS and CDR2 FQNEAQ. CDR3 residues: CASSLVPDSYGYTF. CDR3 in DNA: TGTGCCAGCAGCTTAGTCCCGGATAGCTATGGCTACACCTTC.

This clonotype has more than one count but fewer than ten. The genes are TRBV28 and TRBJ1-2; D is unclear. The CDR3 is 15 amino acids. CDR1 is MDHEN and CDR2 is SYDVKM in the germline V gene. The V and J ends lost 5 bases and 4 bases respectively, with 17 bases between them. The CDR3 sequence: CASSPTASRTYGYTF. CDR3 coding DNA: TGTGCCAGCAGTCCTACAGCTTCTCGTACCTATGGCTACACCTTC.

The chain combines TRBV9 with TRBJ2-7; 8 bases align to TRBD2. The CDR3 totals 15 residues. Trimming took 4 bases from V and 1 from J; bases not matched to a gene: 7. Germline CDR1 is SGDLS and CDR2 is YYNGEE. Written as DNA, the CDR3 is TGTGCCAGCAGCCCTCAAGCGGGAGCTTCCTACGAGCAGTACTTC. This sequence encodes CASSPQAGASYEQYF.

This clonotype was detected ten times or more. The gene calls are TRBV20-1 and TRBJ2-3, with D possibly being TRBD2 (5 bases). CDR3 length: 13 amino acids. CDR1 DFQATT and CDR2 SNEGSKA come from the germline V gene (reference sequence). V was shortened by 8 bases and J by 0 bases, with 12 bases between the two germline ends. The CDR3 coding sequence is TGCAGTTTCCGAGCGGAAAGCACAGATACGCAGTATTTT. Encoded protein: CSFRAESTDTQYF.

The chain carries TRBV3-1 and TRBJ1-2; no firm D call. Trimming removed 1 base from V and 8 bases from J, with 14 bases in between. The CDR3 consists of 14 residues. Looked up from germline, CDR1 is LGHDT and CDR2 is YNNKEL (reference sequence). The CDR3 DNA follows: TGTGCCAGCAGCCAAGTAGGACCCCGGAGGGGCTACACCTTC. It codes for CASSQVGPRRGYTF.

The genes are TRBV6-2 or TRBV6-3 and TRBJ2-7, with 11 bases lining up with TRBD2. The germline V gene has CDR1 MNHEY and CDR2 SVGEGT. CDR3 length: 17 residues. The junction had 10 bases not matched to a gene; V was cut back by 0 bases and J by 6 bases. The CDR3 sequence: CASSYSVLSGRGCEQYF. In DNA, the CDR3 is TGTGCCAGCAGTTACTCGGTGCTTAGCGGGAGGGGATGCGAGCAGTACTTC.

The chain joins TRBV7-9 to TRBJ2-5; D may be TRBD2 (7 bases). The ends were cut back, 3 bases at V and 5 bases at J, with 13 bases in the middle. Germline-derived CDR1 and CDR2 are SEHNR and FQNEAQ (reference sequence). This CDR3 region has 14 residues. CDR3 nucleotide sequence: TGTGCCAGCAGCTTGGGGGGGGCTTTGGAGACCCAGTACTTC. Its translation is CASSLGGALETQYF. Supplemented by reference TRBV7-9 and TRBJ2-5, the full variable domain reads DTGVSQNPRHKITKRGQNVTFRCDPISEHNRLYWYRQTLGQGPEFLTYFQNEAQLEKSRLLSDRFSAERPKGSFSTLEIQRTEQGDSAMYLCASSLGGALETQYFGPGTRLLVL.

This clonotype was detected only a few times. The chain uses TRBV28 and TRBJ2-1; no reliable D call. Germline CDR1 reads MDHEN; CDR2 reads SYDVKM. V lost 6 bases and J 6 bases, leaving 15 bases between the germline ends. The CDR3 sequence is 14 residues long. The CDR3, as DNA: TGTGCCAGCAGGCGGCCATTTAGCCCCAATGAGCAGTTCTTC. It translates to CASRRPFSPNEQFF. Variable domain in full (rest from reference TRBV28 and TRBJ2-1): DVKVTQSSRYLVKRTGEKVFLECVQDMDHENMFWYRQDPGLGLRLIYFSYDVKMKEKGDIPEGYSVSREKKERFSLILESASTNQTSMYLCASRRPFSPNEQFFGPGTRLTVL.

This chain uses TRBV3-1 with TRBJ2-1; D is ambiguous. V lost 3 bases and J lost 8, with 8 bases in between. CDR3 length: 12 residues. CDR1 is LGHDT, CDR2 YNNKEL, per germline (reference sequence). The CDR3 DNA is TGTGCCAGCAGCCAGGGTTATGATGAGCAGTTCTTC. It is translated as CASSQGYDEQFF.

This clonotype was detected a few times. This sequence joins TRBV4-1 and TRBJ1-1, with TRBD1 as a possible D gene (5 bases). The V end lost 1 base, the J end lost 3 bases, and 12 bases lay between the germline ends. CDR1 and CDR2 (germline): MGHRA, YSYEKL. This CDR3 region has 15 residues. The CDR3: CASSQGRGFDTEAFF. CDR3 nucleotide sequence: TGCGCCAGCAGCCAAGGGCGGGGGTTTGACACTGAAGCTTTCTTT.

In this sample, this clonotype turned up many times. V is TRBV5-8 and J is TRBJ1-1; D gene uncertain. CDR1 and CDR2 (germline): SGHTS, YDEGEE. V was shortened by 0 bases and J by 4 bases, with 7 bases between the two germline ends. CDR3 length: 13 residues. The CDR3 spells CASSLAWATEAFF. CDR3 bases: TGTGCCAGCAGCTTGGCATGGGCCACTGAAGCTTTCTTT.

This clonotype has a single count. A read error may produce the germline difference seen at one junction end. The chain employs TRBV5-6 and TRBJ1-1, with TRBD1 identical over 10 bases. The CDR3 has 17 residues. Germline V gene lookup returns CDR1 SGHDT and CDR2 YYEEEE. DNA for the CDR3: TGTGCCAGCAGCTTATCAACATCGGGACAGGGGAACACTGGAGCTTTCTTT. Translation: CASSLSTSGQGNTGAFF.

The chain links TRBV20-1 to TRBJ2-7; D gene ambiguous. This CDR3 spans 13 amino acids. Germline CDR1 and CDR2: DFQATT and SNEGSKA (reference sequence). Trimming took 0 bases from V and 2 from J, leaving 8 bases between them. The CDR3 spells CSAREVAAYEQYF. CDR3 bases: TGCAGTGCTAGAGAGGTGGCAGCCTACGAGCAGTACTTC.

This chain joins TRBV7-9 and TRBJ2-2, with D perhaps TRBD2 (6 bases). The CDR3 runs 16 residues. V was trimmed by 5 bases and J by 0 bases, leaving 13 bases between them. In germline, CDR1 is SEHNR, CDR2 FQNEAQ (reference sequence). This CDR3 is CASSPPGGTNTGELFF. The DNA for the CDR3 is TGTGCCAGCAGCCCCCCTGGCGGGACGAACACCGGGGAGCTGTTTTTT. Using reference TRBV7-9 and TRBJ2-2 for the parts outside the CDR3, the full variable domain is DTGVSQNPRHKITKRGQNVTFRCDPISEHNRLYWYRQTLGQGPEFLTYFQNEAQLEKSRLLSDRFSAERPKGSFSTLEIQRTEQGDSAMYLCASSPPGGTNTGELFFGEGSRLTVL.

This chain uses TRBV4-1 with TRBJ1-6; the D is unclear. The germline gives CDR1 MGHRA, CDR2 YSYEKL. Deletions cut 1 base from V and 10 bases from J, with 14 bases between. CDR3 length: 15 residues. Here the CDR3 reads CASSQAIAGGSPLHF. CDR3 DNA sequence: TGCGCCAGCAGCCAAGCGATTGCAGGAGGATCACCCCTCCACTTT.

The chain is built from TRBV25-1 and TRBJ2-3, with a tentative D call TRBD2 (7 bases). The germline V gene encodes CDR1 MGHDK and CDR2 SYGVNS. V lost 2 bases and J lost 8, with 17 bases in between. This CDR3 region has 15 residues. The CDR3 nucleotides read TGTGCCAGCAGTGAAGGCGGGGGCCTAACCCTTACGCAGTATTTT. The encoded protein is CASSEGGGLTLTQYF.

This chain joins TRBV6-5 and TRBJ1-5; perhaps TRBD1 as D (6 bases). CDR1 and CDR2 from the germline V gene are MNHEY and SVGAGI. The V end was cut by 7 bases, the J end by 6 bases, with 16 bases between. The length of the CDR3 is 14 residues. The CDR3: CASILKGVSQPQHF. The CDR3, as DNA: TGTGCCAGCATTCTAAAGGGGGTTTCTCAGCCCCAGCATTTT.

Worth noting for this clonotype: A read error may explain this, as a much larger clone is one base away. The rearrangement links TRBV7-9 to TRBJ1-5; the D is unclear. Germline V gene data show CDR1 as SEHNR and CDR2 as FQNEAQ (reference sequence). V shed 1 base and J shed 5 bases, with 6 bases lying between them. This CDR3 comprises 13 residues. The CDR3 loop reads CASSLGDYQPQHF. The CDR3, as DNA: TGTGCCAGCAGCTTAGGGGATTATCAGCCCCAGCATTTT.